These 27 T cell receptor beta chains share one sample of origin, sequenced in a study of blood T cells in healthy people across ages. A J-beta primer mix and a sample-barcoded 5' primer were used in a second PCR of roughly 7 to 12 cycles. MiXCR, applied by TCRdb to the 5' RACE reads, yields one record per CDR3 protein. The table shows about 1.5 million distinct CDR3 sequences, with roughly 43% occurring only once. The material sequenced was blood. The receptors here all came from a woman aged 18-35 years in good health.

The chain employs TRBV6-5 and TRBJ2-1, with 10 bases matching TRBD2. The CDR3 totals 15 residues. V gave up 5 bases and J gave up 4 bases; unmatched junction bases: 5. From germline, CDR1 is MNHEY and CDR2 SVGAGI. The CDR3 sequence: CASSPSGGGYNEQFF. As DNA, the CDR3 is TGTGCCAGCAGTCCCAGCGGGGGGGGGTACAATGAGCAGTTCTTC.

The J gene is TRBJ2-3, the V gene TRBV6-2 or TRBV6-3; 12 bases map to TRBD2. This CDR3 contains 15 residues. Germline CDR1 reads MNHEY; CDR2 reads SVGEGT. Trimming took 5 bases from V and 4 from J; bases not matched to a gene: 4. CDR3 coding DNA: TGTGCCAGCAGTCGACTAGCGGGAGACCCAGATACGCAGTATTTT. This gives the protein CASSRLAGDPDTQYF.

This clonotype was observed a few times. A much larger clone lies a single base off, so this may be a read error. V usage is TRBV29-1 and J usage is TRBJ1-1, with D unresolved. Germline V gene sequence: CDR1 SQVTM, CDR2 ANQGSEA. V lost 3 bases to trimming and J lost 0 bases, with 2 bases between them. CDR3 length: 11 residues. The CDR3 reads CSVDMNTEAFF. The CDR3 DNA is TGCAGCGTTGACATGAACACTGAAGCTTTCTTT. Combining the CDR3 with reference TRBV29-1 and TRBJ1-1 gives the whole variable domain SAVISQKPSRDICQRGTSLTIQCQVDSQVTMMFWYRQQPGQSLTLIATANQGSEATYESGFVIDKFPISRPNLTFSTLTVSNMSPEDSSIYLCSVDMNTEAFFGQGTRLTVV.

For the CDR3, the DNA is TGCGCCAGCAGCCAAAGGGGGCCCTACGAGCAGTACTTC. Its protein product is CASSQRGPYEQYF. J is TRBJ2-7 and V is TRBV4-1; 7 bases are a match to TRBD1. Germline trimming cut 2 bases from V and 2 bases from J; bases unmatched to any gene: 0. The CDR3 spans 13 residues. Germline V CDR1 and CDR2: MGHRA, YSYEKL.

V and J are TRBV28 and TRBJ2-2; D is ambiguous. The CDR3 covers 15 residues. The germline gives CDR1 MDHEN, CDR2 SYDVKM. The ends were cut back, 2 bases at V and 1 base at J, with 8 bases in the middle. The CDR3 region is CASSLGGENTGELFF. The CDR3 DNA follows: TGTGCCAGCAGTTTAGGTGGGGAGAACACCGGGGAGCTGTTTTTT.

This clonotype was observed a handful of times. The chain is built from TRBV28 and TRBJ1-1; tentatively, D is TRBD1 (5 bases). CDR1 is MDHEN and CDR2 is SYDVKM in the germline V gene. Trimming took off 3 bases at V and 7 bases at J, with 12 bases between the two ends. The CDR3 sequence is 13 residues long. The CDR3, as DNA: TGTGCCAGCAGTTTCGAGGGGCAAAATGAAGCTTTCTTT. Protein sequence: CASSFEGQNEAFF.

In its sample, this clonotype was seen a few times. The J gene is TRBJ2-3, the V gene TRBV20-1; the match to TRBD1 covers 10 bases. The CDR3 is 14 amino acids. J lost 2 bases, V lost 5 bases, and 4 bases had no gene match. Per the germline V gene, CDR1 is DFQATT and CDR2 is SNEGSKA (reference sequence). The CDR3 here is CSAGGQGNTDTQYF. The CDR3 nucleotides are TGCAGTGCTGGGGGACAGGGGAACACAGATACGCAGTATTTT.

The chain joins TRBV7-3 to TRBJ2-3; D is uncertain. Trimming took 0 bases from V and 0 from J, leaving 10 bases between them. Germline assignment: CDR1 SGHTA and CDR2 FQGTGA. There are 16 residues in the CDR3. The CDR3 nucleotides are TGTGCCAGCAGCTTAACACCGAGCTTAAGCACAGATACGCAGTATTTT. Protein: CASSLTPSLSTDTQYF.

This clonotype was detected once. The CDR3 loop reads CSARGVAGGPETQYF. The CDR3 nucleotides are TGCAGTGCTAGAGGAGTAGCGGGGGGCCCAGAGACCCAGTACTTC. The chain employs TRBV20-1 and TRBJ2-7, with TRBD2 matching over 10 bases. The J call may be in error: the DNA end matches TRBJ2-5 better. This CDR3 is built from 15 residues. Germline assignment: CDR1 DFQATT and CDR2 SNEGSKA (reference sequence).

This chain connects TRBV27 to TRBJ1-5; tentatively, D is TRBD1 (5 bases). The germline gives CDR1 MNHEY, CDR2 SMNVEV (reference sequence). The CDR3 has 14 residues. With 4 bases removed from V and 5 bases from J, the gap between germline ends came to 12 bases. As DNA, the CDR3 is TGTGCCAGCAGTTCCCGACAGAATTATCAGCCCCAGCATTTT. This encodes CASSSRQNYQPQHF.

V gene TRBV18 combines with J gene TRBJ2-4; a weak D match, TRBD1 (5 bases). The J call may be in error: the DNA end matches TRBJ2-7 better. There are 14 residues in the CDR3. Germline loops: CDR1 KGHSH, CDR2 LQKENI. The DNA of the CDR3 is TGTGCCAGCTCAGCGATAGGGGTAGCCTACGAGCAGTACTTC. Translation: CASSAIGVAYEQYF.

This clonotype has just a few counts. The rearrangement uses TRBV20-1 and TRBJ2-3, with TRBD2 matching over 7 bases. The ends lost 3 bases at V and 6 bases at J; junction bases unmatched: 9. The CDR3 runs 14 residues. The germline V gene encodes CDR1 DFQATT and CDR2 SNEGSKA (reference sequence). CDR3 sequence reads: CSASSPQTSDTQYF. The CDR3 coding sequence is TGCAGTGCTAGCTCACCCCAGACTAGCGATACGCAGTATTTT.

This clonotype was counted between two and nine times. The chain links TRBV2 to TRBJ2-7; TRBD1 aligns across 7 bases. This CDR3 comprises 12 residues. V shed 8 bases and J 3 bases; nucleotides not matched to a gene: 4. From germline, CDR1 is SNHLY and CDR2 FYNNEI. CDR3 nucleotide sequence: TGTGCCAGCTTGGGACAGATCTACGAGCAGTACTTC. Amino acids: CASLGQIYEQYF.

This clonotype has only a few counts. The junction and the germline gene differ at one end; a read error may be behind it. The J gene is TRBJ2-1, the V gene TRBV6-5; 10 bases agree with TRBD2. Looked up from germline, CDR1 is MNHEY and CDR2 is SVGAGI. This CDR3 has 16 residues. CDR3 residues: CAGSYSTSGALNEQFF. The CDR3 DNA reads TGTGCCGGCAGTTACTCTACTAGCGGGGCCCTCAATGAGCAGTTCTTC.

The chain employs TRBV7-8 and TRBJ2-5; possible D gene TRBD2, 6 bases. The V gene lost 5 bases and the J gene lost 4 bases, with 20 bases spanning the gap. Germline-derived CDR1 and CDR2 are SGHVS and FQNEAQ. This CDR3 spans 16 amino acids. In DNA, the CDR3 is TGTGCCAGCAGCAAACGACTGGCGGGGATTGGAGAGACCCAGTACTTC. Its translation is CASSKRLAGIGETQYF.

The genes are TRBV7-2 and TRBJ2-5; 13 bases are shared with TRBD2. The DNA end is a closer match to TRBJ2-1, so the J assignment may be wrong. Germline V gene sequence: CDR1 SGHTA, CDR2 FQGNSA. This CDR3 is 19 amino acids long. CDR3 protein: CASSLSGTSGMGYQETQFF. CDR3 DNA: TGTGCCAGCAGCTTGTCCGGGACTAGCGGGATGGGGTACCAAGAGACCCAGTTCTTC.

This rearrangement joins TRBV6-5 to TRBJ1-1; possibly TRBD1 for D (6 bases). With 0 bases removed from V and 4 bases from J, the gap between germline ends came to 12 bases. The CDR3 spans 15 residues. The V gene's germline CDR1 is MNHEY and CDR2 SVGAGI. The CDR3, as DNA: TGTGCCAGCAGTTACTCATGGCAGGGGACCACTGAAGCTTTCTTT. Translation: CASSYSWQGTTEAFF.

V usage is TRBV11-2 and J usage is TRBJ2-1, with 10 bases that match TRBD2. CDR1 and CDR2 from the germline V gene are SGHAT and FQNNGV. The junction had 12 bases not matched to a gene; V was cut back by 3 bases and J by 13 bases. The CDR3 totals 15 residues. This CDR3 reads CASSLKLAGDSAQFF. For the CDR3, the DNA is TGTGCCAGCAGCTTGAAGCTAGCGGGGGATTCGGCCCAGTTCTTC.

The chain combines TRBV24-1 with TRBJ2-5; maybe TRBD2 (6 bases). The CDR3 sequence is 13 residues long. Per the germline V gene, CDR1 is KGHDR and CDR2 is SFDVKD. Trimming removed 1 base at V and 5 bases at J, with 7 bases between. This chain's CDR3 is CATSDLGRETQYF. The CDR3 DNA sequence: TGTGCCACCAGTGATTTAGGGAGGGAGACCCAGTACTTC.

This clonotype was seen only a few times. The V gene is TRBV7-2, the J gene TRBJ1-1; D remains ambiguous. The CDR3 contains 12 residues. The germline CDR1 and CDR2 sequences are SGHTA and FQGNSA. With 3 bases removed from V and 1 base from J, the gap between germline ends came to 3 bases. The CDR3 loop reads CASSFWNTEAFF. CDR3 bases: TGTGCCAGCAGCTTTTGGAACACTGAAGCTTTCTTT. Filled out from reference TRBV7-2 and TRBJ1-1, the complete variable domain reads GAGVSQSPSNKVTEKGKDVELRCDPISGHTALYWYRQSLGQGLEFLIYFQGNSAPDKSGLPSDRFSAERTGGSVSTLTIQRTQQEDSAVYLCASSFWNTEAFFGQGTRLTVV.

V and J are TRBV5-1 and TRBJ2-1; 9 nucleotides align to TRBD1. The length of the CDR3 is 15 residues. Germline V gene sequence: CDR1 SGHRS, CDR2 YFSETQ. V shed 4 bases, J shed 10 bases, and the junction held 12 bases outside the gene matches. CDR3 region: CASSNLGQGAREQFF. Here the CDR3 DNA reads TGCGCCAGCAGCAATTTGGGACAGGGCGCCAGGGAGCAGTTCTTC.

This clonotype came up a few times. The chain recombines TRBV4-1 with TRBJ2-1, with D possibly matching TRBD1 (6 bases). V was clipped by 1 base and J by 15 bases, with 16 bases between them. CDR1 and CDR2 from the germline V gene are MGHRA and YSYEKL. The CDR3 runs to 13 residues. The CDR3 spells CASSQVQGSLGFF. CDR3 in DNA: TGCGCCAGCAGCCAAGTTCAGGGGTCATTGGGGTTCTTC.

The chain has TRBV5-1 and TRBJ2-7, with D hard to call. Trimming stripped 0 bases from V and 3 bases from J, with 13 bases between. Germline V gene data show CDR1 as SGHRS and CDR2 as YFSETQ. The CDR3 contains 15 residues. The DNA for the CDR3 is TGCGCCAGCAGCTTGGTGAATTCCCCCAGCTACGAGCAGTACTTC. This translates into CASSLVNSPSYEQYF.

This chain uses TRBV29-1 with TRBJ1-6; D ambiguous. The germline V gene has CDR1 SQVTM and CDR2 ANQGSEA. V was trimmed by 6 bases and J by 9 bases, leaving 15 bases between them. This CDR3 comprises 13 residues. The CDR3 protein is CSVGEHLSSPLHF. Here the CDR3 DNA reads TGCAGCGTGGGAGAGCATTTAAGTTCACCCCTCCACTTT.

Of note for this clonotype: One end of the junction varies from germline; a read error may be responsible. The rearrangement joins TRBV4-3 to TRBJ1-4; possible D gene TRBD1, 5 bases. The CDR3 sequence is 16 residues long. In germline, CDR1 is LGHNA, CDR2 YSLEER. The CDR3 DNA follows: TGCGCCAACAGCCAAGCCCCCGGGACGGATAATGAAAAACTGTTTTTT. It codes for CANSQAPGTDNEKLFF.

The V and J genes are TRBV12-3 or TRBV12-4 and TRBJ1-6; perhaps TRBD1 as D (6 bases). V lost 6 bases and J lost 7, with 16 bases in between. This CDR3 is built from 15 residues. CDR3 nucleotide sequence: TGTGCCAGCAGCCCCCAGGCTGGGGGCAATTCACCCCTCCACTTT. It codes for CASSPQAGGNSPLHF.

This clonotype came up many times. This chain connects TRBV7-9 to TRBJ1-2; maybe TRBD1 (5 bases). This CDR3 has 13 residues. Germline lookup yields CDR1 SEHNR and CDR2 FQNEAQ (reference sequence). Trimming stripped 5 bases from V and 4 bases from J, with 11 bases between. The DNA of the CDR3 is TGTGCCAGCAGCCCGGGGGTTACCTATGGCTACACCTTC. This translates into CASSPGVTYGYTF.